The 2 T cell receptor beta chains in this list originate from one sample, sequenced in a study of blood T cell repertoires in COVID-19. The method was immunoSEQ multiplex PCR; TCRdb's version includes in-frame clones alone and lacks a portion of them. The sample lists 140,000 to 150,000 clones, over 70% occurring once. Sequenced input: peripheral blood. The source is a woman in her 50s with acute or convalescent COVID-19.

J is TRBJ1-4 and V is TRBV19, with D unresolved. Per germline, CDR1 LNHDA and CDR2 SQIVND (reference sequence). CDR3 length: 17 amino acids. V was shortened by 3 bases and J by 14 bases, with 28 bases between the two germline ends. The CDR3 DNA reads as TGTGCCAGTAGTATCCTCCTTCTAGACGGTCCCCGCGGGTGGCTGTTTTTT. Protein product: CASSILLLDGPRGWLFF.

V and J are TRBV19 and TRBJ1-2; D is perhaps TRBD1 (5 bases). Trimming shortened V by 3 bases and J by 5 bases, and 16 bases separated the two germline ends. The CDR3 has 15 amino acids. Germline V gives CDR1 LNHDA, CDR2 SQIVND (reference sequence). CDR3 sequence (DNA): TGTGCCAGTAGTATCGTTGCGGGGGGGAGGTATGGCTACACCTTC. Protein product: CASSIVAGGRYGYTF.